The 20 T cell receptor beta chains below were found in one sample sequenced in a study of blood T cell repertoires in COVID-19. The protocol was immunoSEQ multiplex PCR, while the TCRdb copy is restricted to in-frame clones and leaves out a portion. This sample has 210,000 or so clones; roughly 90% occur once, and the top ten carry under 5.5%. Sequenced: peripheral blood. These receptors all stem from a woman aged 40 to 50 with acute or convalescent COVID-19.

The chain uses TRBV4-2 and TRBJ1-2, with 8 bases identical to TRBD1. CDR3 length equals 15 residues. Germline V gene sequence: CDR1 LGHNA, CDR2 YNFKEQ. The ends lost 1 base at V and 5 bases at J; junction bases unmatched: 6. CDR3 sequence reads: CASSQAIQGGYGYTF. The DNA for the CDR3 is TGTGCCAGCAGCCAAGCCATACAGGGGGGGTATGGCTACACCTTC.

The chain links TRBV5-6 to TRBJ1-2; D gene unclear. The V and J ends lost 0 bases and 1 base respectively, with 7 bases between them. This CDR3 region has 14 residues. Germline CDR1 and CDR2: SGHDT and YYEEEE. CDR3 residues: CASSLEPFNYGYTF. The DNA for the CDR3 is TGTGCCAGCAGCTTGGAGCCGTTTAACTATGGCTACACCTTC.

The rearrangement uses TRBV24-1 and TRBJ1-6, with D tentatively TRBD1 (6 bases). Germline V CDR1 and CDR2: KGHDR, SFDVKD. The CDR3 covers 15 residues. Trimming left V 3 bases short and J 7 bases short, with 12 bases between. The CDR3 sequence is CATSDNQGKNSPLHF. The CDR3 bases are TGTGCCACCAGTGATAATCAGGGGAAAAATTCACCCCTCCACTTT.

V and J are TRBV18 and TRBJ2-2; TRBD1 might be the D (5 bases). Germline assignment: CDR1 KGHSH and CDR2 LQKENI. The CDR3 has 15 residues. Trimming pared 5 bases from V and 0 bases from J, leaving 10 bases between. The CDR3 nucleotides are TGTGCCAGCTCATCGACAGTGACGAACACCGGGGAGCTGTTTTTT. Translated: CASSSTVTNTGELFF.

The chain recombines TRBV30 with TRBJ1-1, with D tentatively TRBD1 (5 bases). V was trimmed by 0 bases and J by 5 bases, leaving 10 bases between them. The CDR3 consists of 13 residues. Germline lookup yields CDR1 GTSNPN and CDR2 SVGIG (reference sequence). Written as DNA, the CDR3 is TGTGCCTGGAGTGTACAAGGGGTTACTGAAGCTTTCTTT. Translating gives CAWSVQGVTEAFF.

The V call is TRBV2, the J call TRBJ1-3, with a tentative D call TRBD1 (6 bases). Trimming removed 4 bases from V and 4 bases from J, with 11 bases in between. Germline V CDR1 and CDR2: SNHLY, FYNNEI. This CDR3 is built from 14 residues. The CDR3 loop is CASSVQGQGNTIYF. CDR3 DNA sequence: TGTGCCAGCAGTGTCCAGGGGCAGGGAAACACCATATATTTT.

This clone has only one observation. This chain connects TRBV18 to TRBJ1-2; possibly TRBD1 for D (6 bases). The germline CDR1 and CDR2 sequences are KGHSH and LQKENI. Trimming stripped 2 bases from V and 6 bases from J, with 16 bases between. The CDR3 is 15 amino acids. CDR3 sequence reads: CASSPTDRLSDGYTF. Written as DNA, the CDR3 is TGTGCCAGCTCACCAACGGACAGATTGAGCGATGGCTACACCTTC.

The chain has TRBV5-6 and TRBJ2-3; D perhaps matches TRBD2 (7 bases). The CDR3 spans 15 residues. Trimming cost V 4 bases and J 3 bases, with 15 bases left between them. CDR1 and CDR2 from the germline V gene are SGHDT and YYEEEE. This CDR3 reads CASSPRGGSTDTQYF. CDR3 in DNA: TGTGCCAGCAGCCCTAGGGGGGGTAGTACAGATACGCAGTATTTT.

The gene calls are TRBV7-6 and TRBJ1-6; a weak D match, TRBD1 (5 bases). Germline assignment: CDR1 SGHVS and CDR2 FNYEAQ. CDR3 length: 15 amino acids. V shed 5 bases and J shed 6 bases, with 14 bases lying between them. Written as DNA, the CDR3 is TGTGCCAGCAGCGAAAAACAGGCGATTAATTCACCCCTCCACTTT. Translated: CASSEKQAINSPLHF. The whole variable domain, filled in from reference TRBV7-6 and TRBJ1-6, reads GAGVSQSPRYKVTKRGQDVALRCDPISGHVSLYWYRQALGQGPEFLTYFNYEAQQDKSGLPNDRFSAERPEGSISTLTIQRTEQRDSAMYRCASSEKQAINSPLHFGNGTRLTVT.

The CDR3 protein is CASSVGQGRETQYF. CDR3 coding DNA: TGTGCCAGTAGTGTGGGACAGGGAAGAGAGACCCAGTACTTC. The V and J genes are TRBV19 and TRBJ2-5; 9 positions match TRBD1. Germline lookup yields CDR1 LNHDA and CDR2 SQIVND (reference sequence). The CDR3 totals 14 residues. The trim removed 5 bases at V and 4 bases at J, leaving 5 bases unmatched.

This chain uses TRBV10-3 with TRBJ1-2; the D gene is possibly TRBD1 (5 bases). In germline, CDR1 is ENHRY, CDR2 SYGVKD. Deletions cut 3 bases from V and 6 bases from J, with 14 bases between. This CDR3 contains 14 residues. The DNA for the CDR3 is TGTGCCATCAGTGACCCGAAGGGGTTAGATGGCTACACCTTC. It yields the protein CAISDPKGLDGYTF.

V usage is TRBV30 and J usage is TRBJ2-3; D is ambiguous. There are 13 residues in the CDR3. Germline CDR1 is GTSNPN and CDR2 is SVGIG (reference sequence). The V and J ends lost 0 bases and 0 bases respectively, with 4 bases between them. The CDR3 DNA sequence: TGTGCCTGGAGTGTACAGAGCACAGATACGCAGTATTTT. As protein: CAWSVQSTDTQYF.

In this sample, this clone turned up once. The V and J genes are TRBV7-9 and TRBJ1-3, with 10 bases that match TRBD1. This CDR3 has 17 residues. Trimming at V came to 4 bases and at J to 0 bases, leaving 6 bases not matched to a gene. Germline V lookup: CDR1 SEHNR, CDR2 FQNEAQ (reference sequence). The CDR3 region has the DNA TGTGCCAGCAGCTCCCAGGACAGGGGGGTCTCTGGAAACACCATATATTTT. It specifies CASSSQDRGVSGNTIYF.

This clone was seen only a few times. The chain combines TRBV6-1 with TRBJ2-3; TRBD1 might be the D (6 bases). The CDR3 runs 14 residues. The germline gives CDR1 MNHNS, CDR2 SASEGT. The ends were cut back, 4 bases at V and 4 bases at J, with 12 bases in the middle. As DNA, the CDR3 is TGTGCCAGCAGTGGAGCAGGGGCCGCAGATACGCAGTATTTT. This codes for CASSGAGAADTQYF.

The V call is TRBV6-1, the J call TRBJ2-3; the match to TRBD2 covers 9 bases. V trimming: 2 bases; J trimming: 1 base; junction bases outside the gene matches: 4. The CDR3 length is 16 residues. CDR1 is MNHNS, CDR2 SASEGT, per germline. This CDR3 reads CASSEISGGGTDTQYF. CDR3 bases: TGTGCCAGCAGTGAAATTAGCGGGGGTGGCACAGATACGCAGTATTTT.

The rearrangement links TRBV9 to TRBJ1-4, with D possibly matching TRBD1 (5 bases). Trimming stripped 3 bases from V and 0 bases from J, with 15 bases between. The CDR3 is made up of 17 amino acids. From germline, CDR1 is SGDLS and CDR2 YYNGEE. The CDR3 sequence is CASSARWGGATNEKLFF. DNA for the CDR3: TGTGCCAGCAGCGCTCGTTGGGGGGGTGCAACTAATGAAAAACTGTTTTTT.

In DNA, the CDR3 is TGTGCCACCAGCAGAGAAGGGGGACAGATTAATTCACCCCTCCACTTT. Protein product: CATSREGGQINSPLHF. The chain couples TRBV15 to TRBJ1-6; the match to TRBD1 covers 7 bases. The CDR3 runs 16 residues. J lost 6 bases, V lost 0 bases, and 5 bases had no gene match. The germline V gene encodes CDR1 LNHNV and CDR2 YYDKDF (reference sequence).

The rearrangement uses TRBV29-1 and TRBJ1-4, with a possible D match to TRBD1 (6 bases). The CDR3 sequence is 14 residues long. CDR1 is SQVTM and CDR2 is ANQGSEA in the germline V gene. The germline V and J ends were trimmed by 3 bases and 6 bases, with 14 bases remaining between them. Here the CDR3 DNA reads TGCAGCGTTGAGGGGGGGGCATCGGATGAAAAACTGTTTTTT. Protein: CSVEGGASDEKLFF.

This clone was counted a few times. V usage is TRBV7-2 and J usage is TRBJ1-2; D gene unclear. V gave up 1 base and J gave up 2 bases, with 8 bases separating them. The CDR3 spans 14 residues. The V gene's germline CDR1 is SGHTA and CDR2 FQGNSA. The CDR3 region is CASSLGYRNYGYTF. CDR3 nucleotide sequence: TGTGCCAGCAGCTTAGGTTACCGGAACTATGGCTACACCTTC.

The chain recombines TRBV28 with TRBJ1-3, with D unclear. Germline CDR1 and CDR2: MDHEN and SYDVKM. The CDR3 contains 15 residues. Trimming pared 2 bases from V and 0 bases from J, leaving 8 bases between. CDR3 loop: CASSLRRLSGNTIYF. The DNA for the CDR3 is TGTGCCAGCAGTTTAAGGCGGCTCTCTGGAAACACCATATATTTT.